The 31 T cell receptor beta chains reported below all come from one sample, sequenced in a study of T cells in localized non-small cell lung cancer. TCRdb keeps only in-frame clones here, not all; method: immunoSEQ multiplex PCR. The data contain thousands of clones, 24% of them singletons. Sequences were derived from normal lung tissue next to the tumor, sampled before any cancer treatment. The source of these receptors is a male donor at least 60 years old with stage I lung adenocarcinoma.

The genes are TRBV30 and TRBJ1-1; TRBD1 agrees at 8 bases. From germline, CDR1 is GTSNPN and CDR2 SVGIG (reference sequence). Trimming removed 8 bases from V and 3 bases from J; junction bases left unmatched: 5. The length of the CDR3 is 12 residues. The CDR3 nucleotides are TGTGCCAGGGACAGGCGGGACACTGAAGCTTTCTTT. It encodes CARDRRDTEAFF.

This clone appeared a few times. V gene TRBV11-3 combines with J gene TRBJ2-7, with a possible D match to TRBD2 (6 bases). V shed 1 base and J shed 3 bases, with 16 bases lying between them. This CDR3 is 16 amino acids long. The germline V gene encodes CDR1 SGHNT and CDR2 YENEEA. CDR3 in amino acids: CASSLGGLTPYYEQYF. In DNA, the CDR3 is TGTGCCAGCAGCTTAGGGGGACTCACACCCTACTACGAGCAGTACTTC.

This clone has just a few counts. J is TRBJ2-5 and V is TRBV6-8, with D perhaps being TRBD1 or TRBD2 (5 bases each). V was shortened by 2 bases and J by 5 bases, with 9 bases between the two germline ends. Germline loops: CDR1 MNHGY, CDR2 SAAAGT. There are 13 residues in the CDR3. CDR3 loop: CASSYGGGETQYF. CDR3 DNA: TGTGCCAGCAGTTACGGGGGTGGCGAGACCCAGTACTTC.

The chain is built from TRBV11-1 and TRBJ2-3; no firm D call. This CDR3 contains 14 residues. The germline V gene encodes CDR1 SGHAT and CDR2 FQDESV (reference sequence). V was shortened by 5 bases and J by 2 bases, with 11 bases between the two germline ends. The CDR3 sequence is CASSQGKVTDTQYF. The CDR3 nucleotides are TGTGCCAGCAGCCAAGGGAAGGTCACAGATACGCAGTATTTT.

This clone was picked up many times. The chain recombines TRBV6-8 with TRBJ1-2, with D unresolved. Trimming pared 2 bases from V and 2 bases from J, leaving 6 bases between. The CDR3 spans 13 residues. Per germline, CDR1 MNHGY and CDR2 SAAAGT. CDR3 sequence: CASSYVANYGYTF. The CDR3 DNA is TGTGCCAGCAGTTACGTGGCGAACTATGGCTACACCTTC.

In its sample, this clone ranks as medium-sized. The chain combines TRBV11-3 with TRBJ1-5; D gene uncertain. This CDR3 has 14 residues. Trimming removed 3 bases at V and 6 bases at J, with 12 bases between. The V gene's germline CDR1 is SGHNT and CDR2 YENEEA. CDR3 nucleotides: TGTGCCAGCAGCTTCGGGGTAGGTAGTCAGCCCCAGCATTTT. Its translation: CASSFGVGSQPQHF.

V usage is TRBV28 and J usage is TRBJ2-7; 9 bases line up with TRBD2. V shed 7 bases, J shed 6 bases, and the junction held 10 bases outside the gene matches. CDR1 is MDHEN and CDR2 is SYDVKM in the germline V gene. The CDR3 length is 14 residues. The CDR3 nucleotides are TGTGCCAGCACGAATAGCGGGAGCTTTGGCGAGCAGTACTTC. It codes for CASTNSGSFGEQYF.

The sample holds a few counts of this clone. The chain has TRBV29-1 and TRBJ1-2, with TRBD1 matching 12 bases. V lost 3 bases and J lost 4; bases outside the gene matches: 3. Germline V lookup: CDR1 SQVTM, CDR2 ANQGSEA. CDR3 length: 14 amino acids. Here the CDR3 reads CSVEGDRGLYGYTF. The CDR3 DNA reads TGCAGCGTTGAGGGGGACAGGGGGCTCTATGGCTACACCTTC.

This clone is medium-sized in the sample. V usage is TRBV6-8 and J usage is TRBJ2-2; 14 nucleotides align to TRBD2. This CDR3 region has 17 residues. The germline V gene has CDR1 MNHGY and CDR2 SAAAGT. V trimming: 6 bases; J trimming: 6 bases; junction bases outside the gene matches: 9. Written as DNA, the CDR3 is TGTGCCAGCAGCCGGACTAGCGGGGGGATGGCCCCCGGGGAGCTGTTTTTT. It specifies CASSRTSGGMAPGELFF.

The chain uses TRBV11-3 and TRBJ1-1; D may be TRBD1 (5 bases). CDR3 size: 14 residues. Deletions cut 5 bases from V and 0 bases from J, with 10 bases between. Germline lookup yields CDR1 SGHNT and CDR2 YENEEA. CDR3: CASSPDTMNTEAFF. CDR3 DNA sequence: TGTGCCAGCAGCCCGGACACCATGAACACTGAAGCTTTCTTT.

In its sample, this clone ranks as medium-sized. The chain links TRBV9 to TRBJ1-1, with TRBD1 matching 7 bases. This CDR3 comprises 16 residues. The germline gives CDR1 SGDLS, CDR2 YYNGEE. Trimming removed 4 bases from V and 5 bases from J; junction bases left unmatched: 14. As DNA, the CDR3 is TGTGCCAGCAGCCCTACCGTGGGACAGCTACGGACTGAAGCTTTCTTT. This translates into CASSPTVGQLRTEAFF.

This clone is labeled large. The chain has TRBV11-3 and TRBJ1-3; tentatively, D is TRBD1 (6 bases). This CDR3 contains 17 residues. Germline lookup yields CDR1 SGHNT and CDR2 YENEEA. The V gene lost 2 bases and the J gene lost 0 bases, with 14 bases spanning the gap. The CDR3 reads CASSLYVGGHSGNTIYF. The CDR3 DNA follows: TGTGCCAGCAGCTTATATGTGGGGGGCCACTCTGGAAACACCATATATTTT.

By frequency in the sample, this clone is medium-sized (0.01 to 0.1%). V usage is TRBV11-3 and J usage is TRBJ1-2, with D unclear. Between the trimmed V and J ends, which lost 3 bases and 0 bases, there was a span of 8 bases. CDR1 SGHNT and CDR2 YENEEA come from the germline V gene. The CDR3 totals 14 residues. The CDR3 DNA reads as TGTGCCAGCAGCTTGCCCAGAACTAACTATGGCTACACCTTC. It codes for CASSLPRTNYGYTF.

This sequence joins TRBV6-8 and TRBJ2-1; the D is unclear. This CDR3 is built from 15 residues. Between the trimmed V and J ends, which lost 7 bases and 0 bases, there was a span of 13 bases. Germline CDR1 reads MNHGY; CDR2 reads SAAAGT. CDR3 sequence: CASTSDGSSYNEQFF. The CDR3 region has the DNA TGTGCCAGCACCTCGGACGGCAGCTCCTACAATGAGCAGTTCTTC.

The gene calls are TRBV6-7 and TRBJ2-2; D is possibly TRBD2 (5 bases). TRBV6-7 is labeled an ORF, and its function is uncertain. Trimming pared 10 bases from V and 4 bases from J, leaving 13 bases between. This CDR3 is 13 amino acids long. The CDR3 loop reads CATLTAGTGELFF. CDR3 sequence (DNA): TGTGCCACCCTTACGGCGGGCACCGGGGAGCTGTTTTTT.

Within the sample, this clone is medium-sized. The CDR3 protein is CASRDRDLVGYTF. For the CDR3, the DNA is TGTGCCAGCAGGGACCGAGACCTGGTTGGCTACACCTTC. V gene TRBV6-8 combines with J gene TRBJ1-2; D is ambiguous. V shed 6 bases and J shed 7 bases, with 15 bases lying between them. Germline CDR1 and CDR2: MNHGY and SAAAGT. The CDR3 sequence is 13 residues long.

This clone counts as medium-sized. V and J are TRBV18 and TRBJ2-7, with 9 bases aligning to TRBD1. Germline CDR1 is KGHSH and CDR2 is LQKENI. V lost 3 bases and J lost 6; bases outside the gene matches: 3. The CDR3 has 13 amino acids. CDR3 amino acids: CASSPDRGTEQYF. The CDR3 nucleotides read TGTGCCAGCTCACCGGACAGGGGTACCGAGCAGTACTTC.

This clone has just a few counts. V usage is TRBV11-3 and J usage is TRBJ1-3; the match to TRBD1 covers 7 bases. The CDR3 consists of 16 residues. The germline V gene encodes CDR1 SGHNT and CDR2 YENEEA. V lost 5 bases to trimming and J lost 4 bases; unmatched junction nucleotides: 11. In DNA, the CDR3 is TGTGCCAGCAGCCCCGGACAGGTTCTTTCAGGAAACACCATATATTTT. It codes for CASSPGQVLSGNTIYF.

The chain employs TRBV9 and TRBJ2-1; the D gene is possibly TRBD2 (5 bases). Germline values: CDR1 SGDLS, CDR2 YYNGEE. V gave up 4 bases and J gave up 0 bases, with 17 bases separating them. CDR3 length: 17 amino acids. CDR3: CASSPQGSGSSYNEQFF. In nucleotides, the CDR3 is TGTGCCAGCAGCCCCCAAGGCTCGGGGAGCTCCTACAATGAGCAGTTCTTC.

This clone showed up many times. The chain uses TRBV9 and TRBJ1-1; maybe TRBD1 (6 bases). V was trimmed by 6 bases and J by 4 bases, leaving 13 bases between them. There are 13 residues in the CDR3. Per the germline V gene, CDR1 is SGDLS and CDR2 is YYNGEE. The CDR3 spells CASTLGGRTEAFF. The CDR3 DNA reads as TGTGCCAGCACCTTAGGGGGACGCACTGAAGCTTTCTTT.

In its sample, this clone was seen a few times. The J gene is TRBJ2-5, the V gene TRBV11-3; TRBD1 aligns across 7 bases. The junction had 5 bases not matched to a gene; V was cut back by 3 bases and J by 1 base. CDR1 and CDR2 from the germline V gene are SGHNT and YENEEA. There are 15 residues in the CDR3. The CDR3 loop is CASSFTGQSQETQYF. The DNA of the CDR3 is TGTGCCAGCAGCTTTACGGGACAGTCCCAAGAGACCCAGTACTTC.

The chain joins TRBV19 to TRBJ2-3; 9 nucleotides align to TRBD2. The CDR3 loop spans 16 amino acids. CDR1 is LNHDA, CDR2 SQIVND, per germline (reference sequence). The V and J ends lost 3 bases and 2 bases, in that order; junction bases with no gene match: 6. Written as DNA, the CDR3 is TGTGCCAGTAGTATCCCCAGCGGGAGGTTCACAGATACGCAGTATTTT. Translating gives CASSIPSGRFTDTQYF.

This clone is termed medium-sized. The chain links TRBV11-3 to TRBJ2-5; 7 positions match TRBD2. This CDR3 spans 16 amino acids. Trimming removed 7 bases from V and 4 bases from J; junction bases left unmatched: 15. Germline CDR1 and CDR2: SGHNT and YENEEA. The CDR3 coding sequence is TGTGCCAGCATCACCTGGGAGGGAGTCGGGGCAGAGACCCAGTACTTC. This translates into CASITWEGVGAETQYF. Supplemented by reference TRBV11-3 and TRBJ2-5, the full variable domain reads EAGVVQSPRYKIIEKKQPVAFWCNPISGHNTLYWYLQNLGQGPELLIRYENEEAVDDSQLPKDRFSAERLKGVDSTLKIQPAELGDSAVYLCASITWEGVGAETQYFGPGTRLLVL.

The V call is TRBV10-3, the J call TRBJ2-7; possible D gene TRBD2, 6 bases. V lost 0 bases and J lost 2, with 11 bases in between. CDR1 is ENHRY, CDR2 SYGVKD, per germline. The CDR3 contains 15 residues. The DNA for the CDR3 is TGTGCCATCAGTGAGTCGAATGGGGGGACCTACGAGCAGTACTTC. It specifies CAISESNGGTYEQYF.

This CDR3 reads CASSIYRNTEAFF. Here the CDR3 DNA reads TGTGCCAGTAGTATATATCGGAACACTGAAGCTTTCTTT. This chain connects TRBV19 to TRBJ1-1; D gene unclear. Per the germline V gene, CDR1 is LNHDA and CDR2 is SQIVND (reference sequence). The CDR3 covers 13 residues. V was pared by 2 bases and J by 1 base, with 5 bases between. Full variable domain (remainder filled in from reference TRBV19 and TRBJ1-1): DGGITQSPKYLFRKEGQNVTLSCEQNLNHDAMYWYRQDPGQGLRLIYYSQIVNDFQKGDIAEGYSVSREKKESFPLTVTSAQKNPTAFYLCASSIYRNTEAFFGQGTRLTVV.

This clone was observed a few times. The chain couples TRBV6-8 to TRBJ1-4; D gene unclear. The germline V gene encodes CDR1 MNHGY and CDR2 SAAAGT. This CDR3 region has 18 residues. Trimming cost V 5 bases and J 5 bases, with 24 bases left between them. The CDR3 sequence is CASSDCPSLLVDNEKLFF. DNA of the CDR3: TGTGCCAGCAGTGACTGTCCAAGTCTCCTAGTCGACAATGAAAAACTGTTTTTT.

V is TRBV7-6 and J is TRBJ2-1; maybe TRBD1 (6 bases). CDR1 SGHVS and CDR2 FNYEAQ come from the germline V gene. This CDR3 is built from 19 residues. The V and J ends lost 5 bases and 4 bases respectively, with 27 bases between them. This CDR3 is CASSLPPGHTANWYNEQFF. The CDR3 nucleotides are TGTGCCAGCAGCCTCCCCCCGGGACACACAGCAAACTGGTACAATGAGCAGTTCTTC.

This chain links TRBV19 with TRBJ2-7, with D possibly TRBD1 on 7 matching bases. Trimming removed 1 base from V and 3 bases from J, with 10 bases in between. There are 14 residues in the CDR3. Germline V gene lookup returns CDR1 LNHDA and CDR2 SQIVND (reference sequence). CDR3 sequence: CASSIGQGGYEQYF. The DNA of the CDR3 is TGTGCCAGTAGTATAGGGCAGGGGGGCTACGAGCAGTACTTC. The full variable domain, with the rest looked up from reference TRBV19 and TRBJ2-7, is DGGITQSPKYLFRKEGQNVTLSCEQNLNHDAMYWYRQDPGQGLRLIYYSQIVNDFQKGDIAEGYSVSREKKESFPLTVTSAQKNPTAFYLCASSIGQGGYEQYFGPGTRLTVT.

This clone was observed a handful of times. CDR3 nucleotide sequence: TGCGCCAGCAGCGGAACCGGGACAGGGGCGGAGCAGTACTTC. This gives the protein CASSGTGTGAEQYF. This sequence joins TRBV5-1 and TRBJ2-7; 10 bases are shared with TRBD1. The CDR3 is 14 amino acids. Germline loops: CDR1 SGHRS, CDR2 YFSETQ. The junction had 8 bases not matched to a gene; V was cut back by 4 bases and J by 7 bases.

The J gene is TRBJ1-5, the V gene TRBV19; 7 bases are shared with TRBD1. Per germline, CDR1 LNHDA and CDR2 SQIVND (reference sequence). V shed 7 bases and J 0 bases; nucleotides not matched to a gene: 9. CDR3 length: 16 amino acids. The CDR3: CASTLTGFNSNQPQHF. As DNA, the CDR3 is TGTGCCAGTACCCTGACAGGGTTTAATAGCAATCAGCCCCAGCATTTT.

V usage is TRBV28 and J usage is TRBJ1-2; TRBD1 matches at 8 bases. Per germline, CDR1 MDHEN and CDR2 SYDVKM. The CDR3 length is 14 residues. The V and J ends lost 7 bases and 7 bases, in that order; junction bases with no gene match: 11. In DNA form, the CDR3 reads TGTGCCAGCACCCCAGGGGGCGTAATAGGTGGCTACACCTTC. Translated: CASTPGGVIGGYTF.